A single sample gave rise to the 8 T cell receptor beta chains below, sequenced in a study of shared clonotypes between healthy human individuals. The data were produced by immunoSEQ multiplex PCR, yet TCRdb's version contains in-frame clones alone and is incomplete. The table has around 2.3 million clones, approximately 94% seen once. Material: naive CD4+ T cells sorted from blood. Regarding subset: CD45RA+ positively selected. The receptors shown here come from a man younger than 35 in good health.

The chain joins TRBV7-3 to TRBJ2-5; D is unresolved. With 6 bases removed from V and 4 bases from J, the gap between germline ends came to 12 bases. The CDR3 runs to 13 residues. The germline gives CDR1 SGHTA, CDR2 FQGTGA. The chain's CDR3 is CASSPQWGETQYF. In DNA, the CDR3 is TGTGCCAGCAGTCCTCAGTGGGGAGAGACCCAGTACTTC.

The chain couples TRBV4-1 to TRBJ1-4; D unclear. This CDR3 is built from 13 residues. V lost 2 bases and J lost 13, with 14 bases in between. Germline V gene sequence: CDR1 MGHRA, CDR2 YSYEKL. CDR3: CASSQFPVIGLFF. For the CDR3, the DNA is TGCGCCAGCAGCCAATTTCCTGTGATAGGACTGTTTTTT.

This chain links TRBV7-8 with TRBJ2-6; tentatively, D is TRBD1 or TRBD2 (5 bases each). There are 18 residues in the CDR3. V dropped 0 bases and J dropped 2 bases, with 14 bases sitting between them. Germline V gene lookup returns CDR1 SGHVS and CDR2 FQNEAQ. DNA for the CDR3: TGTGCCAGCAGCTTAGCAAGAGGGGATAAGGCTGGGGCCAACGTCCTGACTTTC. Protein product: CASSLARGDKAGANVLTF. The entire variable domain, with the rest obtained from reference TRBV7-8 and TRBJ2-6, is as follows: GAGVSQSPRYKVAKRGQDVALRCDPISGHVSLFWYQQALGQGPEFLTYFQNEAQLDKSGLPSDRFFAERPEGSVSTLKIQRTQQEDSAVYLCASSLARGDKAGANVLTFGAGSRLTVL.

The chain uses TRBV30 and TRBJ1-5; D not certain. The ends were cut back, 1 base at V and 3 bases at J, with 10 bases in the middle. The CDR3 runs 14 residues. The germline V gene has CDR1 GTSNPN and CDR2 SVGIG (reference sequence). The CDR3 DNA reads TGTGCCTGGAGTGATGCTGGGGTCAATCAGCCCCAGCATTTT. As protein: CAWSDAGVNQPQHF.

The CDR3, as DNA: TGTGCCAGCAGCTTAGCGGAAAAGCAGTACTTC. It yields the protein CASSLAEKQYF. The chain is built from TRBV6-1 and TRBJ2-7; D is perhaps TRBD2 (6 bases). CDR3 length: 11 amino acids. V lost 6 bases and J lost 8, with 11 bases in between. From germline, CDR1 is MNHNS and CDR2 SASEGT.

This chain connects TRBV5-1 to TRBJ2-5; a weak D match, TRBD2 (6 bases). The CDR3 is 15 residues long. Deletions cut 2 bases from V and 3 bases from J, with 14 bases between. Germline V gene lookup returns CDR1 SGHRS and CDR2 YFSETQ. In DNA, the CDR3 is TGCGCCAGCAGCTTTCGGGCCGGGAGTGAAGAGACCCAGTACTTC. Its protein is CASSFRAGSEETQYF. The full variable domain, completed using reference TRBV5-1 and TRBJ2-5, is KAGVTQTPRYLIKTRGQQVTLSCSPISGHRSVSWYQQTPGQGLQFLFEYFSETQRNKGNFPGRFSGRQFSNSRSEMNVSTLELGDSALYLCASSFRAGSEETQYFGPGTRLLVL.

In regard to this clone: The sample carries other DNA sequences with the same CDR3. V and J are TRBV4-3 and TRBJ2-7; the D is unclear. This CDR3 comprises 14 residues. Germline CDR1 LGHNA, CDR2 YSLEER. Trimming took 0 bases from V and 1 from J, leaving 7 bases between them. For the CDR3, the DNA is TGCGCCAGCAGCCAAGAGGTGGGATCCTACGAGCAGTACTTC. Its translation is CASSQEVGSYEQYF.

The chain employs TRBV9 and TRBJ2-7; tentatively, D is TRBD1 (5 bases). Trimming removed 2 bases from V and 0 bases from J, with 12 bases in between. CDR1 SGDLS and CDR2 YYNGEE come from the germline V gene. This CDR3 is 15 amino acids long. DNA for the CDR3: TGTGCCAGCAGCGTGACAGACCTTAGCTCCTACGAGCAGTACTTC. Residues: CASSVTDLSSYEQYF. Looking up the rest from reference TRBV9 and TRBJ2-7 gives the full variable domain: DSGVTQTPKHLITATGQRVTLRCSPRSGDLSVYWYQQSLDQGLQFLIQYYNGEERAKGNILERFSAQQFPDLHSELNLSSLELGDSALYFCASSVTDLSSYEQYFGPGTRLTVT.